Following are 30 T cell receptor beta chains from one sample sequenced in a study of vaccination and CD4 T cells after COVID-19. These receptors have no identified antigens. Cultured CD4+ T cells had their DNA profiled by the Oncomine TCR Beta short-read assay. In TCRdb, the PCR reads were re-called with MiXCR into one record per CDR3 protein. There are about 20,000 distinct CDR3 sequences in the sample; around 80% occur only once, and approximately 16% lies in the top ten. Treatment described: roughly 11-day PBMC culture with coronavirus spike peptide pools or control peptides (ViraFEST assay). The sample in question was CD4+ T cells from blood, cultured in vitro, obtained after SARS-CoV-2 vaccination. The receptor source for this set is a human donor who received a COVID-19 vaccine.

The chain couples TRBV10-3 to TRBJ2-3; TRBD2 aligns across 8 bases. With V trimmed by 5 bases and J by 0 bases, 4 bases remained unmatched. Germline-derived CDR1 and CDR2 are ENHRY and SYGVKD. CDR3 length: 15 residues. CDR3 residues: CAISPRGGSTDTQYF. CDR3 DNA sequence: TGTGCCATCAGTCCCCGGGGGGGTAGCACAGATACGCAGTATTTT.

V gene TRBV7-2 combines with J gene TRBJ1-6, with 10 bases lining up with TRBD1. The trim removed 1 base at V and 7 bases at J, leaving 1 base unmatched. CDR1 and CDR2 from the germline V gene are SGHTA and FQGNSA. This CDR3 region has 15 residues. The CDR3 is CASSLGGQGNSPLHF. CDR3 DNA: TGTGCCAGCAGCTTAGGGGGACAGGGGAATTCACCCCTCCACTTT.

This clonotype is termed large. The CDR3 bases are TGCAGCGTTTCACAGGGGCGAGATATGGAGCAGTACTTC. This sequence encodes CSVSQGRDMEQYF. The chain has TRBV29-1 and TRBJ2-7; TRBD1 matches at 7 bases. Germline CDR1 SQVTM, CDR2 ANQGSEA. The CDR3 is 13 amino acids. V lost 5 bases to trimming and J lost 7 bases; unmatched junction nucleotides: 11.

For the CDR3, the DNA is TGTGCCAGCAGTGAAACCTACATGGCGACCCAGTACTTC. This sequence encodes CASSETYMATQYF. V is TRBV6-1 and J is TRBJ2-5; no clear D. This CDR3 has 13 residues. CDR1 and CDR2 from the germline V gene are MNHNS and SASEGT. V was pared by 2 bases and J by 7 bases, with 11 bases between.

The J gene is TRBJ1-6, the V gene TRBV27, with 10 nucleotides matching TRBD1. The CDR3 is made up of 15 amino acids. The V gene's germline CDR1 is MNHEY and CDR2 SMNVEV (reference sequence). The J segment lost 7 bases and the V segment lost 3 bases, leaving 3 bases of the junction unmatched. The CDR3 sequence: CASSLTGGRNSPLHF. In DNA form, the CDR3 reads TGTGCCAGCAGTTTGACAGGGGGCAGGAATTCACCCCTCCACTTT.

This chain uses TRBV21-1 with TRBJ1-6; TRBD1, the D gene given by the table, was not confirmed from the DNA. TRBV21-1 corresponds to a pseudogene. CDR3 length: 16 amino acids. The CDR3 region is CASSNQRTGGCSPLHF. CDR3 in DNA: TGTGCCAGCAGCAATCAAAGGACAGGGGGTTGTTCACCCCTCCACTTT.

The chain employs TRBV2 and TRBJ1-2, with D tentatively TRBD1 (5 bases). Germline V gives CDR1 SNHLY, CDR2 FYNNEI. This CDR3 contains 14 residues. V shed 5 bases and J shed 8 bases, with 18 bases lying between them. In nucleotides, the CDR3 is TGTGCCAGCAGTTCATGGGGGAATCTGCGAGGCTACACCTTC. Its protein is CASSSWGNLRGYTF.

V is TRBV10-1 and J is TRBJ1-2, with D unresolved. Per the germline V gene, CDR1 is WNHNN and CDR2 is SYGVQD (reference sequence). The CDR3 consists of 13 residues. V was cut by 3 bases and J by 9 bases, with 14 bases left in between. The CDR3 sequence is CASSDGGEGRYTF. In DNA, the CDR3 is TGCGCCAGCAGTGACGGCGGGGAGGGTCGCTACACCTTC.

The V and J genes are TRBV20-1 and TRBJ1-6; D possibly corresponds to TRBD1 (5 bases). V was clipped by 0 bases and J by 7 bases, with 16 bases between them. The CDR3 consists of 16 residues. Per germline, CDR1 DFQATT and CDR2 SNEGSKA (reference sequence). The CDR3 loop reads CSARDSPFGGNSPLHF. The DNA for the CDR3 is TGCAGTGCTAGAGATTCCCCCTTTGGGGGGAATTCACCCCTCCACTTT.

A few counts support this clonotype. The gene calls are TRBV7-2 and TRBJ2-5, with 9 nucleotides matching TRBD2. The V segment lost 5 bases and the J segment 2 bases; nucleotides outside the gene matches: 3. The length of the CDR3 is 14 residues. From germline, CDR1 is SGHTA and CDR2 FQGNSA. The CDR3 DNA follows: TGTGCCAGCAGCCCTAGCGGGGTACAAGAGACCCAGTACTTC. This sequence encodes CASSPSGVQETQYF.

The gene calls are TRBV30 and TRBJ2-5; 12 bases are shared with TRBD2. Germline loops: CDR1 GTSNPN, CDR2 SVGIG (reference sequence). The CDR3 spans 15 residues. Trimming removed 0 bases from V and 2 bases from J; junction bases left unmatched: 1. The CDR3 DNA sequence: TGTGCCTGGAGTGTACTAGCGGGGGGACAAGAGACCCAGTACTTC. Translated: CAWSVLAGGQETQYF.

CDR3 bases: TGTGCCAGTACCACCCCCTGGAACACTGAAGCTTTCTTT. It specifies CASTTPWNTEAFF. The J gene is TRBJ1-1, the V gene TRBV19; D is uncertain. Germline-derived CDR1 and CDR2 are LNHDA and SQIVND (reference sequence). The CDR3 length is 13 residues. With 7 bases removed from V and 1 base from J, the gap between germline ends came to 10 bases.

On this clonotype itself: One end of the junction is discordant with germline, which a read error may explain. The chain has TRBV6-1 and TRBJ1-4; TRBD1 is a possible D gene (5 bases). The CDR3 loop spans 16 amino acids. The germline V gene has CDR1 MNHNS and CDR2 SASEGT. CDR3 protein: CAISESRGAANEKLFF. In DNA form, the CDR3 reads TGTGCCATCAGTGAGTCACGCGGGGCGGCTAATGAAAAACTGTTTTTT.

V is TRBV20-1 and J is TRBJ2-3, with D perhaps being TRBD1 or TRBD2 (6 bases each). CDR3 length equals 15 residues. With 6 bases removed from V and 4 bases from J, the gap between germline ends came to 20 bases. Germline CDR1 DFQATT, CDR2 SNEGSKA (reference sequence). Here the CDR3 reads CSATFGGGIADTQYF. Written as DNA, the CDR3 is TGCAGTGCCACCTTTGGGGGCGGGATAGCAGATACGCAGTATTTT.

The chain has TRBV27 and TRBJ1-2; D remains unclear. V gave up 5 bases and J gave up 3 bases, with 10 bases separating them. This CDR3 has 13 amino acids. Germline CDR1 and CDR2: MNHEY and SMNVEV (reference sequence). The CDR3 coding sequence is TGTGCCAGCAGTCACGGCCCGGACTATGGCTACACCTTC. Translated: CASSHGPDYGYTF.

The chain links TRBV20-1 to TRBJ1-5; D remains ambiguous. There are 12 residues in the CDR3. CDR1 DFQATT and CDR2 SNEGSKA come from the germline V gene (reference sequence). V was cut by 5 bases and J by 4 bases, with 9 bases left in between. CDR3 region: CSAGTDNQPQHF. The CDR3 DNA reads TGCAGTGCTGGAACCGATAATCAGCCCCAGCATTTT.

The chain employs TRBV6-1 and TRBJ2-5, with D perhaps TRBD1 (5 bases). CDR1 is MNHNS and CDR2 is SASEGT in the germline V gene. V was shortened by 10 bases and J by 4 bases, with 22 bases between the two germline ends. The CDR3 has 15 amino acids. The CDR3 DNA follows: TGTGCCACGACCAAGAATCCAGGGTTTGGAGAGACCCAGTACTTC. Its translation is CATTKNPGFGETQYF.

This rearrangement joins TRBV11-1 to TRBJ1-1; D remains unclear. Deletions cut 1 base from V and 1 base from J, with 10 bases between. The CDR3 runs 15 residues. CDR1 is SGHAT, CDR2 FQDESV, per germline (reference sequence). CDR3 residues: CASSLGLRKNTEAFF. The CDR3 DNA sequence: TGTGCCAGCAGCTTAGGATTGAGAAAGAACACTGAAGCTTTCTTT. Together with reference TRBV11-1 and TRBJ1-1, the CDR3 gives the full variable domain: EAEVAQSPRYKITEKSQAVAFWCDPISGHATLYWYRQILGQGPELLVQFQDESVVDDSQLPKDRFSAERLKGVDSTLKIQPAELGDSAMYLCASSLGLRKNTEAFFGQGTRLTVV.

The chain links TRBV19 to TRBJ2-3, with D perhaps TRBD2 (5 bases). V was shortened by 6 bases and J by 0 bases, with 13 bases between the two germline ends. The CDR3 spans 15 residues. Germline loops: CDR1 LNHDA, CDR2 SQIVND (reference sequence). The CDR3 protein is CASRGLRTSTDTQYF. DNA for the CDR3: TGTGCCAGTAGAGGCTTAAGGACTAGCACAGATACGCAGTATTTT.

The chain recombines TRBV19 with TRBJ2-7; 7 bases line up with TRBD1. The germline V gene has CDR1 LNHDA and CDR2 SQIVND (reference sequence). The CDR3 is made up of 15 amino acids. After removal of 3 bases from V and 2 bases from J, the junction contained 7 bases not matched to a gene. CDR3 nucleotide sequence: TGTGCCAGTAGTATCGCCGACAGGGCGCCCTACGAGCAGTACTTC. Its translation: CASSIADRAPYEQYF.

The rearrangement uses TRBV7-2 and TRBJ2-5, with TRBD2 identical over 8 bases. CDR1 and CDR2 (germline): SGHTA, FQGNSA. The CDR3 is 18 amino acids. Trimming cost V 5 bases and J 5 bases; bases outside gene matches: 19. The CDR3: CASSPRGSGGDLGETQYF. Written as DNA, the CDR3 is TGTGCCAGCAGCCCTCGGGGAAGCGGGGGAGACCTTGGGGAGACCCAGTACTTC.

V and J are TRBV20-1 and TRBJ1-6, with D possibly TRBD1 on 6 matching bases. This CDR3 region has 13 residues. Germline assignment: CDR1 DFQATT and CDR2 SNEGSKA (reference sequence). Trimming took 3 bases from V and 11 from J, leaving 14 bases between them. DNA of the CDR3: TGCAGTGCTAGTATATCCAGGGGAACACCCCTCCACTTT. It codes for CSASISRGTPLHF.

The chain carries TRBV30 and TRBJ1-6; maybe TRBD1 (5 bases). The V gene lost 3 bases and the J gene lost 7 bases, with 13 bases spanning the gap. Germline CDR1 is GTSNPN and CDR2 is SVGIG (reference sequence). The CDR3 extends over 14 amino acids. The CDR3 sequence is CAWSWDSLNSPLHF. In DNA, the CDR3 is TGTGCCTGGAGCTGGGACTCCCTGAATTCACCCCTCCACTTT.

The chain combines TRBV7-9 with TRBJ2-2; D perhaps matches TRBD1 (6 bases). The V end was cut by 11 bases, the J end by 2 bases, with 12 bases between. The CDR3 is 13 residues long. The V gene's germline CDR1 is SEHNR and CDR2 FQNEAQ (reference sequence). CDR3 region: CAGRQDNTGELFF. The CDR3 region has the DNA TGTGCCGGAAGACAGGATAACACCGGGGAGCTGTTTTTT.

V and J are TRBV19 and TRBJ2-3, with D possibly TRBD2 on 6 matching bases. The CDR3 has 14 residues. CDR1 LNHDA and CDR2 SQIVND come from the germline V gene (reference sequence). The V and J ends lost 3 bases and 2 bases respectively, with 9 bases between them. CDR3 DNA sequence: TGTGCCAGTAGTATTGGAGGGAACACAGATACGCAGTATTTT. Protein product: CASSIGGNTDTQYF.

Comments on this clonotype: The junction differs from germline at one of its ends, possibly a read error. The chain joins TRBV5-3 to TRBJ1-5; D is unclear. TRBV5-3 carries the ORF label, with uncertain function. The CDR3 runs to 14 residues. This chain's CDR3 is CASSLDRSRQPQHF. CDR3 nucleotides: TGTGCCAGCAGCTTGGACCGCAGCAGGCAGCCCCAGCATTTT.

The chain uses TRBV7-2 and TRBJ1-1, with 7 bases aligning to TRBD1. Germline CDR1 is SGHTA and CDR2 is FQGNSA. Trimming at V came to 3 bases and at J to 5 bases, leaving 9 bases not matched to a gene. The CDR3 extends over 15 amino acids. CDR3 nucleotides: TGTGCCAGCAGCTTGGTTACAGGGGCTTGGACTGAAGCTTTCTTT. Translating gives CASSLVTGAWTEAFF.

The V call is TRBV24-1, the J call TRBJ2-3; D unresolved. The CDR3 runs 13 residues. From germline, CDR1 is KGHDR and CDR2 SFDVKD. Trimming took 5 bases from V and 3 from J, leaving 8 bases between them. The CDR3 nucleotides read TGTGCCACCAGTGCGATAGGGACAGATACGCAGTATTTT. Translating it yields CATSAIGTDTQYF.

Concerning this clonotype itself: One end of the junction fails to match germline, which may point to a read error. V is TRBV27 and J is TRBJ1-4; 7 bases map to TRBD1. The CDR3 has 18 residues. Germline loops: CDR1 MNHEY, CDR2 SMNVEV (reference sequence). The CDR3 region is CASRAPRDRVATNEKLFF. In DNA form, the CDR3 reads TGTGCAAGCAGGGCCCCCAGGGACAGAGTCGCAACTAATGAAAAACTGTTTTTT.

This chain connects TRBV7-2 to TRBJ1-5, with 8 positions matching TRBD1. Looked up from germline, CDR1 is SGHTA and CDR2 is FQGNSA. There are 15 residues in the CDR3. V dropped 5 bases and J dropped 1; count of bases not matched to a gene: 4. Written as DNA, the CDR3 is TGTGCCAGCAGCCCCCAGGGGGCCAGCAATCAGCCCCAGCATTTT. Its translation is CASSPQGASNQPQHF.